A single sample is the source of the 11 T cell receptor beta chains below, sequenced in a study of naive and memory T cell subsets. Both TRBC1 and TRBC2 were covered by a beta constant-region primer of two equimolar oligonucleotides. TCRdb passed the UMI-ligation and nested PCR reads through MiXCR, listing each CDR3 protein once. The sample yields 130,000 to 150,000 distinct CDR3 sequences, over 15% seen once. Sequencing used naive CD4+ T cells from blood. The source is a human donor in good health.

This clonotype was recorded a few times. The rearrangement joins TRBV5-6 to TRBJ2-5; 8 positions match TRBD2. J was trimmed by 2 bases and V by 4 bases; bases with no gene match: 16. The germline V gene has CDR1 SGHDT and CDR2 YYEEEE. This CDR3 region has 18 residues. Written as DNA, the CDR3 is TGTGCCAGCAGCACGGAGGAACCCGGGACTAGGTATCAAGAGACCCAGTACTTC. Amino acid sequence: CASSTEEPGTRYQETQYF.

V and J are TRBV12-3 or TRBV12-4 and TRBJ1-6; TRBD1 aligns across 9 bases. V was pared by 5 bases and J by 11 bases, with 7 bases of the junction left unmatched. This CDR3 spans 14 amino acids. Here the CDR3 reads CASSRGQGRTPLHF. CDR3 bases: TGTGCCAGCAGTCGAGGACAGGGGAGGACACCCCTCCACTTT.

J is TRBJ1-1 and V is TRBV6-6; D gene unclear. The V end lost 2 bases, the J end lost 10 bases, and 23 bases lay between the germline ends. CDR3 length equals 16 residues. Per germline, CDR1 MNHNY and CDR2 SVGAGI (reference sequence). The CDR3 DNA reads TGTGCCAGCAGTTACATGACACTTACCGGGGAACCCGGAGCTTTCTTT. This encodes CASSYMTLTGEPGAFF.

This clonotype has ten or more counts. The rearrangement uses TRBV2 and TRBJ1-1, with TRBD1 as a possible D gene (6 bases). Trimming removed 6 bases from V and 3 bases from J, with 11 bases in between. Germline CDR1 and CDR2: SNHLY and FYNNEI. This CDR3 comprises 13 residues. CDR3 sequence: CASSEDRDTEAFF. CDR3 bases: TGTGCCAGCAGCGAGGACAGAGACACTGAAGCTTTCTTT.

This clonotype was observed once. The chain recombines TRBV28 with TRBJ2-7, with TRBD1 matching over 9 bases. After removal of 6 bases from V and 4 bases from J, the junction contained 10 bases not matched to a gene. CDR1 and CDR2 from the germline V gene are MDHEN and SYDVKM. CDR3 length equals 15 residues. As DNA, the CDR3 is TGTGCCAGCAGAGTCGGGGACAGGGATCTATACGAGCAGTACTTC. This encodes CASRVGDRDLYEQYF.

This clonotype was observed many times. The chain couples TRBV5-1 to TRBJ2-1, with D uncertain. CDR3 length: 12 amino acids. Germline assignment: CDR1 SGHRS and CDR2 YFSETQ. V was cut by 0 bases and J by 3 bases, with 1 base left in between. The CDR3 sequence is CASSLDYNEQFF. The DNA of the CDR3 is TGCGCCAGCAGCTTGGACTACAATGAGCAGTTCTTC. Full variable domain (outside the CDR3, taken from reference TRBV5-1 and TRBJ2-1): KAGVTQTPRYLIKTRGQQVTLSCSPISGHRSVSWYQQTPGQGLQFLFEYFSETQRNKGNFPGRFSGRQFSNSRSEMNVSTLELGDSALYLCASSLDYNEQFFGPGTRLTVL.

The chain joins TRBV5-4 to TRBJ2-3; TRBD2 agrees at 9 bases. V trimming: 5 bases; J trimming: 1 base; junction bases outside the gene matches: 8. CDR1 is SGHNT, CDR2 YYREEE, per germline (reference sequence). This CDR3 region has 16 residues. CDR3 sequence (DNA): TGTGCCAGCAGTAGAAGGGAGCGGGAGGGCACAGATACGCAGTATTTT. It is translated as CASSRREREGTDTQYF.

The genes are TRBV29-1 and TRBJ2-1; 11 nucleotides match TRBD2. This CDR3 is 13 amino acids long. Trimming cost V 7 bases and J 6 bases; bases outside gene matches: 5. Germline V gene sequence: CDR1 SQVTM, CDR2 ANQGSEA. CDR3 in amino acids: CSGGTSGSNEQFF. In DNA, the CDR3 is TGCAGCGGCGGGACTAGCGGATCCAATGAGCAGTTCTTC.

This clonotype was observed a few times. The chain joins TRBV28 to TRBJ2-7; D ambiguous. The V end lost 3 bases, the J end lost 7 bases, and 7 bases lay between the germline ends. Germline V lookup: CDR1 MDHEN, CDR2 SYDVKM. This CDR3 contains 11 residues. The CDR3 loop is CASSFSWEQYF. DNA for the CDR3: TGTGCCAGCAGTTTTTCCTGGGAGCAGTACTTC.

The V call is TRBV24-1, the J call TRBJ2-2; 10 bases are a match to TRBD2. The CDR3 loop spans 16 amino acids. The junction had 6 bases not matched to a gene; V was cut back by 3 bases and J by 6 bases. The germline gives CDR1 KGHDR, CDR2 SFDVKD. DNA for the CDR3: TGTGCCACCAGTGATCTTAGCGGGAGGAGTGCCGGGGAGCTGTTTTTT. Its translation is CATSDLSGRSAGELFF.

This clonotype was counted a few times. In nucleotides, the CDR3 is TGTGCCAGCAGCTTGGAGCCGGGACTCCGAGGCAATGAGCAGTTCTTC. It specifies CASSLEPGLRGNEQFF. The genes are TRBV5-5 and TRBJ2-1; TRBD2 is a possible D gene (6 bases). From germline, CDR1 is SGHKS and CDR2 YYEKEE (reference sequence). Trimming pared 0 bases from V and 6 bases from J, leaving 16 bases between. The CDR3 contains 16 residues. Combining the CDR3 with reference TRBV5-5 and TRBJ2-1 gives the whole variable domain DAGVTQSPTHLIKTRGQQVTLRCSPISGHKSVSWYQQVLGQGPQFIFQYYEKEERGRGNFPDRFSARQFPNYSSELNVNALLLGDSALYLCASSLEPGLRGNEQFFGPGTRLTVL.